The present entry profiles one T cell receptor beta chain with its context. The record originates from a study of technical replicates of blood from a few donors. The method was immunoSEQ multiplex PCR; TCRdb's version includes in-frame clones alone and lacks a portion of them. The sample has roughly 87,000 clones; approximately 94% are singletons. V dropped 0 bases and J dropped 4 bases, with 12 bases sitting between them. Germline V gene data show CDR1 as SGHAT and CDR2 as FQNNGV. CDR3 length equals 15 residues. Sequencing was done on a sample of T cells isolated from PBMCs. This TCR was recovered from a human donor in good health. The chain employs TRBV11-2 and TRBJ1-1; D possibly corresponds to TRBD1 (5 bases). The CDR3 DNA follows: TGTGCCAGCAGCTTAGATCTGGGGAGGGGCACTGAAGCTTTCTTT. It codes for CASSLDLGRGTEAFF.